This entry is about one T cell receptor (beta chain). The antigen remains unidentified. The data are from a study of lymphopenia after photon versus proton radiotherapy. The germline V and J ends were trimmed by 3 bases and 11 bases, with 11 bases remaining between them. The CDR3 runs 11 residues. CDR1 is SNHLY, CDR2 FYNNEI, per germline. Clones were read by immunoSEQ multiplex PCR, and TCRdb kept only the in-frame ones, dropping some. This table holds more than 25,000 clones, 80% to 90% found once. Study conclusions and caveats: Only patients who died were analyzed for survival; proton advantage is unproven. Oligoclonal CD8+ Temra expansion after nadir drove photon patients' diversity drop. Under photons, naive T cells and diversity fell while effector/memory populations rose. In patients who died, overall survival fell as post-nadir TCR diversity dropped more.

The sequence was collected from a woman in her sixties with cholangiocarcinoma. Some clones in this sample may be carry-over from other donors' samples. J is TRBJ2-7 and V is TRBV2, with D unclear. The sample was peripheral blood, taken from a patient treated with proton-based radiotherapy. CDR3 DNA sequence: TGTGCCAGCAGTGACGTTAGGGTGGAGTACTTC. Translation: CASSDVRVEYF.